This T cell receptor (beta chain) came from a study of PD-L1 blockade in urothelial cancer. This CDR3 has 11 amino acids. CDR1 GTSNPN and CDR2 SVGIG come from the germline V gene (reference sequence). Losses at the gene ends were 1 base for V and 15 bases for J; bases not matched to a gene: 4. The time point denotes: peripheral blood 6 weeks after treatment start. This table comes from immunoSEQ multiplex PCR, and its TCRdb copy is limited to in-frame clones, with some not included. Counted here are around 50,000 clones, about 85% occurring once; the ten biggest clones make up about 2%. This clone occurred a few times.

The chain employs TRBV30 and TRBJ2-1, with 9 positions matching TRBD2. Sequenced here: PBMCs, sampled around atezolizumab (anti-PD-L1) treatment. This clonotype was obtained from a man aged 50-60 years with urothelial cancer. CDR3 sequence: CAWSGGRVAFF. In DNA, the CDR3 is TGTGCCTGGAGTGGCGGGAGGGTTGCGTTCTTC.